This T cell receptor beta chain came from a study of early T cells in non-severe SARS-CoV-2 infection. This clonotype has just a few counts. TCRdb used MiXCR to reprocess the 5' RACE reads, holding one entry per CDR3 protein. The sample lists 75,000 to 95,000 distinct CDR3 sequences; around a sixth were seen once. Germline lookup yields CDR1 DFQATT and CDR2 SNEGSKA (reference sequence). V trimming: 3 bases; J trimming: 7 bases; junction bases outside the gene matches: 3. This CDR3 comprises 12 residues. Sequenced here: whole blood, sampled at baseline. The chain joins TRBV20-1 to TRBJ2-1; 7 bases line up with TRBD2. The TCR comes from an adult who was a healthcare worker with PCR-confirmed SARS-CoV-2 infection or an uninfected control (not recorded which). For the CDR3, the DNA is TGCAGTGCTAGCGGGAGGATAAATGAGCAGTTCTTC. It encodes CSASGRINEQFF.